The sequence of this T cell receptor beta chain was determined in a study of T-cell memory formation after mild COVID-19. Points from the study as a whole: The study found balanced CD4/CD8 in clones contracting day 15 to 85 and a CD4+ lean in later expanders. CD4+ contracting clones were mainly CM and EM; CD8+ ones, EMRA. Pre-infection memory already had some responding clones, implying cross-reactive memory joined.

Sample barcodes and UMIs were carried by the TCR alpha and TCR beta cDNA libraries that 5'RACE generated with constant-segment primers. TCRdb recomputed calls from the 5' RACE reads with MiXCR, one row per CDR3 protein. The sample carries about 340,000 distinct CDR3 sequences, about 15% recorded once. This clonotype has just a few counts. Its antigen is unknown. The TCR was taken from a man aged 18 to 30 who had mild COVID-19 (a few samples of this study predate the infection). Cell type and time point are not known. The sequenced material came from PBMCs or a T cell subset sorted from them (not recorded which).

The CDR3 DNA follows: TGTGCCAGCAGTTTATATGTACACTCGCGCGAGCAGTACGTC. Translation: CASSLYVHSREQYV. The chain combines TRBV28 with TRBJ2-7, with unresolved D. Germline V gene lookup returns CDR1 MDHEN and CDR2 SYDVKM. With 1 base removed from V and 6 bases from J, the gap between germline ends came to 13 bases. The CDR3 is 14 amino acids.